A selection of T cell receptor beta chains follows, all from one sample in a study of regulatory T cells in long-lasting Graves disease. TCRdb reanalysed the multiplex PCR reads using MiXCR and keeps one entry per CDR3 protein. The sample carries approximately 470,000 distinct CDR3 sequences, about 20% recorded once. This sample comprised peripheral blood mononuclear cells (PBMCs), obtained when the disease was refractory, from a patient treated with antithyroid drugs. The origin of the receptors is a female donor with Graves disease. CDR3s include the opening cysteine and the closing phenylalanine or tryptophan. A D gene is named only where the DNA matches it firmly. A clone size is listed for some rows: how often the clone was seen (once, few, many), or a class if it is expanded.

d_call	v_call	j_call	clone_size	cdr3_length	cdr3_aa	cdr3_nt
TRBD1	TRBV6-5	TRBJ1-2	few	14	CASSYRGPNYGYTF	TGTGCCAGCAGTTACAGGGGGCCTAACTATGGCTACACCTTC
TRBD1	TRBV5-4	TRBJ1-1	few	14	CASRPPGQGTEAFF	TGTGCCAGCAGACCCCCCGGACAGGGCACTGAAGCTTTCTTT
NA	TRBV6-1	TRBJ2-7	few	14	CASRERQGTYEQYF	TGTGCCAGCAGGGAACGTCAAGGTACCTACGAGCAGTACTTC
TRBD1	TRBV2	TRBJ1-5	NA	16	CASSDRQGAGNQPQHF	TGTGCCAGCAGTGACCGACAGGGGGCCGGCAATCAGCCCCAGCATTTT
TRBD2	TRBV18	TRBJ2-7	NA	15	CASSQTSGRRNEQYF	TGTGCCAGCTCACAAACTAGCGGGAGGCGAAACGAGCAGTACTTC
TRBD1	TRBV29-1	TRBJ2-7	few	14	CSAGGLGQGYEQYF	TGCAGCGCCGGGGGGTTGGGACAGGGGTACGAGCAGTACTTC
TRBD1	TRBV28	TRBJ1-2	many	16	CASRPSGGERLYGYTF	TGTGCCAGCAGACCGTCAGGGGGCGAGCGGCTTTACGGCTACACCTTC
NA	TRBV12-3/TRBV12-4	TRBJ1-1	NA	14	CASSRFRDTGEAFF	TGTGCCAGCAGTCGATTCCGGGATACGGGAGAAGCTTTCTTT
NA	TRBV6-1	TRBJ2-5	many	14	CASSHEGLGETQYF	TGTGCCAGCAGCCACGAGGGCCTCGGAGAGACCCAGTACTTC
NA	TRBV7-2	TRBJ2-3	few	16	CASSSDRDRSTDTQYF	TGTGCCAGCAGCTCCGACCGGGACCGGAGCACAGATACGCAGTATTTT
NA	TRBV19	TRBJ2-7	NA	15	CASSIRAGHQYEQYF	TGTGCCAGTAGTATAAGAGCGGGCCATCAGTACGAGCAGTACTTC
NA	TRBV6-2/TRBV6-3	TRBJ2-7	NA	14	CASSYSGQSYEQYF	TGTGCCAGCAGTTACAGCGGACAGTCCTACGAGCAGTACTTC
NA	TRBV19	TRBJ2-3	NA	15	CASSMGAGRSDTQYF	TGTGCCAGTAGTATGGGCGCGGGAAGGTCAGATACGCAGTATTTT
TRBD2	TRBV7-2	TRBJ2-5	many	16	CASSTPGLAGAETQYF	TGTGCCAGCAGTACCCCGGGACTAGCGGGAGCAGAGACCCAGTACTTC
TRBD2	TRBV7-2	TRBJ2-7	NA	17	CASSRPARLAGNYEQYF	TGTGCCAGCAGCCGGCCAGCAAGACTAGCGGGAAATTACGAGCAGTACTTC
NA	TRBV20-1	TRBJ1-3	NA	15	CSAREDSSPGNTIYF	TGCAGTGCTAGGGAGGACAGTTCACCAGGAAACACCATATATTTT
NA	TRBV27	TRBJ2-4	NA	16	CASSLLGPGTKNIQYF	TGTGCCAGCAGTTTATTGGGGCCGGGAACCAAAAACATTCAGTACTTC
NA	TRBV10-3	TRBJ2-5	NA	12	CAIGMHQETQYF	TGTGCCATCGGAATGCACCAAGAGACCCAGTACTTC
NA	TRBV19	TRBJ1-5	NA	13	CASSIEKGGPQHF	TGTGCCAGTAGTATAGAGAAGGGTGGGCCCCAGCATTTT
NA	TRBV5-6	TRBJ2-7	NA	11	CASSHAFEQYF	TGTGCCAGCAGTCACGCCTTCGAGCAGTACTTC
NA	TRBV4-3	TRBJ1-1	NA	15	CASSHDGQSNTEAFF	TGCGCCAGCAGCCATGACGGACAGTCGAACACTGAAGCTTTCTTT
TRBD2	TRBV7-8	TRBJ2-3	NA	17	CASSSGGLAGKTDTQYF	TGTGCCAGCAGCAGCGGCGGACTAGCGGGCAAGACAGATACGCAGTATTTT
TRBD1	TRBV5-1	TRBJ1-2	NA	14	CASSPGTGLGGYTF	TGCGCCAGCAGCCCCGGGACAGGGCTCGGAGGCTACACCTTC
NA	TRBV7-6	TRBJ1-5	NA	13	CASSSSSAQPQHF	TGTGCCAGCAGCTCTTCTAGCGCTCAGCCCCAGCATTTT
NA	TRBV6-1	TRBJ1-1	many	17	CASSGRLTKVVNTEAFF	TGTGCCAGCAGTGGAAGACTGACCAAGGTGGTGAACACTGAAGCTTTCTTT
NA	TRBV6-2/TRBV6-3	TRBJ1-5	many	13	CASSDRINQPQHF	TGTGCCAGCAGTGACAGGATTAATCAGCCCCAGCATTTT
NA	TRBV7-9	TRBJ1-2	NA	14	CASSFYHGGTGYTF	TGTGCCAGCAGCTTTTACCACGGCGGAACTGGCTACACCTTC
TRBD1	TRBV6-5	TRBJ1-5	NA	15	CASSYGTGGSQPQHF	TGTGCCAGCAGTTACGGGACAGGGGGCTCTCAGCCCCAGCATTTT
NA	TRBV30	TRBJ1-1	NA	14	CAWTSSIKNTEAFF	TGTGCCTGGACCAGTTCCATAAAGAACACTGAAGCTTTCTTT
NA	TRBV15	TRBJ2-2	few	14	CATSTERKTGELFF	TGTGCCACCAGCACGGAGCGCAAGACCGGGGAGCTGTTTTTT
NA	TRBV12-3/TRBV12-4	TRBJ1-5	many	15	CASSLRDLSNQPQHF	TGTGCCAGCAGCCTCAGGGACCTTAGCAATCAGCCCCAGCATTTT
NA	TRBV10-3	TRBJ1-4	many	13	CAISESRNEKLFF	TGTGCCATCAGTGAGTCCCGTAATGAAAAACTGTTTTTT
TRBD2	TRBV7-2	TRBJ2-2	NA	13	CASSWGGTGELFF	TGTGCCAGCAGCTGGGGGGGCACCGGGGAGCTGTTTTTT